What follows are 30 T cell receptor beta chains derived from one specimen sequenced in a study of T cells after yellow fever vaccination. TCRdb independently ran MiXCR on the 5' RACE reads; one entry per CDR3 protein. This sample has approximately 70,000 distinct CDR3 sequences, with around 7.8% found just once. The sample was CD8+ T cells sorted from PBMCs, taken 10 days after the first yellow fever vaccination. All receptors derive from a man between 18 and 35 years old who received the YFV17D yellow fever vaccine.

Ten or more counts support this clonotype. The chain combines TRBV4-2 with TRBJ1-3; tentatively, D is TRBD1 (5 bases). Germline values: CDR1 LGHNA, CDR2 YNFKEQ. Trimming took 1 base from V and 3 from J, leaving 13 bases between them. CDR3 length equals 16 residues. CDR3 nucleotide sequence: TGTGCCAGCAGCCAAGGGTTCAGGGAAGATGGAAACACCATATATTTT. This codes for CASSQGFREDGNTIYF.

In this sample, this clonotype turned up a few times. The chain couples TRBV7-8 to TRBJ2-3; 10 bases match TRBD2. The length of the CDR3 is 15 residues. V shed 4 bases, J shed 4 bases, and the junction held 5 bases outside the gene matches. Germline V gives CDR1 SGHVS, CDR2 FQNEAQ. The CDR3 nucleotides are TGTGCCAGCAGCTCGCAGCGGGGGGGCCCAGATACGCAGTATTTT. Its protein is CASSSQRGGPDTQYF.

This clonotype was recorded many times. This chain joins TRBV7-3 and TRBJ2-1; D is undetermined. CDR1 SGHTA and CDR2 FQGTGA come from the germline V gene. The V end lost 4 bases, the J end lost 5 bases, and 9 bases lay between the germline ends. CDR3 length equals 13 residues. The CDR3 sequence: CASSSGPNNEQFF. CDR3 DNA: TGTGCCAGCAGCTCCGGACCCAACAATGAGCAGTTCTTC. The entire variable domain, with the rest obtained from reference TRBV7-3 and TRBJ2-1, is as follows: GAGVSQTPSNKVTEKGKYVELRCDPISGHTALYWYRQSLGQGPEFLIYFQGTGAADDSGLPNDRFFAVRPEGSVSTLKIQRTERGDSAVYLCASSSGPNNEQFFGPGTRLTVL.

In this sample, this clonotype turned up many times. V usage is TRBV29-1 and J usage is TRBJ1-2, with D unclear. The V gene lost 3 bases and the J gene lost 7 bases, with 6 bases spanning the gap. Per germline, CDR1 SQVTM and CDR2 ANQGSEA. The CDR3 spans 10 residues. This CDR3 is CSVDSVGYTF. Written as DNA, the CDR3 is TGCAGCGTTGATTCGGTTGGCTACACCTTC.

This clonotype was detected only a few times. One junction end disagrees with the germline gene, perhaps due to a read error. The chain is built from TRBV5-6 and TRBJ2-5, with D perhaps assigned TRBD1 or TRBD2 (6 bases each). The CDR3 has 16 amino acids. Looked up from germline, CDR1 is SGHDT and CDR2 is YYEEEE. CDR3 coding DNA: TGTGCCAGCAGCTTGGCCGAGGCGGCGGGACAAGAAACCCAGTACTTC. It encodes CASSLAEAAGQETQYF.

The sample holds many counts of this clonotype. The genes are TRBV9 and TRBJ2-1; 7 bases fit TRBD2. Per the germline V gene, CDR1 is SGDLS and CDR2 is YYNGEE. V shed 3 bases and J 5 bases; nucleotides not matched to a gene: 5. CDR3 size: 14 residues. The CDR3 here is CASSEDLADNEQFF. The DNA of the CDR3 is TGTGCCAGCAGCGAGGACCTAGCGGACAATGAGCAGTTCTTC.

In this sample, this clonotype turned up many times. Here the CDR3 reads CATSRGFGGLHGYTF. CDR3 nucleotide sequence: TGTGCCACCAGCAGAGGTTTCGGGGGGTTGCATGGCTACACCTTC. V and J are TRBV15 and TRBJ1-2; tentative D call: TRBD1 (5 bases). CDR1 and CDR2 from the germline V gene are LNHNV and YYDKDF (reference sequence). The CDR3 sequence is 15 residues long. Trimming removed 1 base from V and 6 bases from J, with 15 bases in between.

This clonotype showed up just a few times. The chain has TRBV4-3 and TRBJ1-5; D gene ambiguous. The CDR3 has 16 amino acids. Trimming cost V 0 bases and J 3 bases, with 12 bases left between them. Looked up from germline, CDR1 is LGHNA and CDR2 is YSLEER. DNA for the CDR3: TGCGCCAGCAGCCAAGATATATCGGGAATCAATCAGCCCCAGCATTTT. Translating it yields CASSQDISGINQPQHF.

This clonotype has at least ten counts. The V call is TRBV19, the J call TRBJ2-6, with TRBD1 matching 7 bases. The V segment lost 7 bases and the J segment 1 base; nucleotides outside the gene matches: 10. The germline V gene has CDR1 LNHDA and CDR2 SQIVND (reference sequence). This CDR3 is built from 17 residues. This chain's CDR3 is CASTMGDSPSGANVLTF. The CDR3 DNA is TGTGCCAGTACAATGGGGGACAGTCCTTCTGGGGCCAACGTCCTGACTTTC.

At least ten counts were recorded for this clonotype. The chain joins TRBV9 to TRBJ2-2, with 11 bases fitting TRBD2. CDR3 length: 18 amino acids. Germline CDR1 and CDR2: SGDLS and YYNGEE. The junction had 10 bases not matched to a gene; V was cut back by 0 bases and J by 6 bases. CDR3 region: CASSVGWLLAGGPGELFF. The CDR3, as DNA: TGTGCCAGCAGCGTAGGATGGTTATTAGCGGGGGGGCCCGGGGAGCTGTTTTTT.

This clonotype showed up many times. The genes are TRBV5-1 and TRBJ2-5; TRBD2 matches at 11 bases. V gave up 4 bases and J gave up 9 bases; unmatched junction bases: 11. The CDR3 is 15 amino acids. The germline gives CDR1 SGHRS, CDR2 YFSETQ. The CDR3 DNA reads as TGCGCCAGCAGCCTAAGACTAGCGGGGCTCCAGGCCCAGTACTTC. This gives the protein CASSLRLAGLQAQYF.

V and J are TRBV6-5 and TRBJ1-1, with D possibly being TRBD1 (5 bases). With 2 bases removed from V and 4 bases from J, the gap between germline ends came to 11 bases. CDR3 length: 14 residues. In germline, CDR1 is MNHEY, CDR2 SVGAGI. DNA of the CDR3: TGTGCCAGCAGTTACAGAAACGGGGGCACTGAAGCTTTCTTT. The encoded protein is CASSYRNGGTEAFF.

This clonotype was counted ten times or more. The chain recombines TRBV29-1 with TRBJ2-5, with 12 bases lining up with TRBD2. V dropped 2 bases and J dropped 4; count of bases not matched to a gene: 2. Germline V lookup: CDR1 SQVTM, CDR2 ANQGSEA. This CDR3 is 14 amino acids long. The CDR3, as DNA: TGCAGCGTTGAACTAGCGGGGGGGAGAGAGACCCAGTACTTC. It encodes CSVELAGGRETQYF.

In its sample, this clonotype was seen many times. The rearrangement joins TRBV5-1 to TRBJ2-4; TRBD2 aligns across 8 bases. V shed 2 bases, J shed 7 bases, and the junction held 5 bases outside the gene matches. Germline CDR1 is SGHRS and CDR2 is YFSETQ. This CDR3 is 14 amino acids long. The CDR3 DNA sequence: TGCGCCAGCAGCTTCGGGAGGGGCCCCAACATTCAGTACTTC. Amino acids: CASSFGRGPNIQYF.

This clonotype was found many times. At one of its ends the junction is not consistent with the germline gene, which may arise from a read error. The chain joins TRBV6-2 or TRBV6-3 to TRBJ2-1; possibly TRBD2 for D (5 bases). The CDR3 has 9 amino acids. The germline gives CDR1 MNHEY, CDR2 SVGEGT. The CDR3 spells CTGVNEQFF. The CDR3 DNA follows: TGCACCGGGGTCAATGAGCAGTTCTTC.

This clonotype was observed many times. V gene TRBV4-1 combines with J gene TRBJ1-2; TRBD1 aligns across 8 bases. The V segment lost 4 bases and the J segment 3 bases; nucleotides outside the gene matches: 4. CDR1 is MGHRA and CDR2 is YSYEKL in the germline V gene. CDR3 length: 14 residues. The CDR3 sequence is CASSPGQGDYGYTF. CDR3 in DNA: TGCGCCAGCAGCCCTGGACAGGGCGACTATGGCTACACCTTC.

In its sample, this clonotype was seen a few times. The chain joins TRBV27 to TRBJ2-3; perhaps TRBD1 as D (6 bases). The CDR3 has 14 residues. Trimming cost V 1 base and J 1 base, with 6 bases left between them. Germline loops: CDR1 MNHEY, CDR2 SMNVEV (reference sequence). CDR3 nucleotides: TGTGCCAGCAGTTTATACAGGGGCACAGATACGCAGTATTTT. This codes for CASSLYRGTDTQYF.

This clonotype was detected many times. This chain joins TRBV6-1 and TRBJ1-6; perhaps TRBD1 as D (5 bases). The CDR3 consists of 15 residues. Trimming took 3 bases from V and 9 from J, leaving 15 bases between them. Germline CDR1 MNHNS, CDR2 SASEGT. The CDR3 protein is CASSEGDLGSSPLHF. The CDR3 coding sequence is TGTGCCAGCAGTGAGGGGGATCTGGGGAGTTCACCCCTCCACTTT.

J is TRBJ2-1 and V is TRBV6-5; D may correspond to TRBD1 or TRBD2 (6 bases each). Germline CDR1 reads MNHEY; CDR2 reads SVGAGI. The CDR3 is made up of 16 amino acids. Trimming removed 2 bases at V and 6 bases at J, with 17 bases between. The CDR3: CASSYPSEGGPNEQFF. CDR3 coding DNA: TGTGCCAGCAGTTACCCCTCCGAGGGGGGCCCCAATGAGCAGTTCTTC.

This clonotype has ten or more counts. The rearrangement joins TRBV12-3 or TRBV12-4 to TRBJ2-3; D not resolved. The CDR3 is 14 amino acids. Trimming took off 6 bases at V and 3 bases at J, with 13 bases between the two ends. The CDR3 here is CASSPPDGTDTQYF. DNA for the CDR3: TGTGCCAGCAGCCCACCGGACGGGACAGATACGCAGTATTTT.

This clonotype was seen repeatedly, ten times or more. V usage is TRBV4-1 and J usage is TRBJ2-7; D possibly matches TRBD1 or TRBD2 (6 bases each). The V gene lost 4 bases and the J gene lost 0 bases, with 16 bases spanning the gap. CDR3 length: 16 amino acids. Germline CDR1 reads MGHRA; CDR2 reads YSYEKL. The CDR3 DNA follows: TGCGCCAGCAGCCCGCAACCCGGGGGCAGCTCCTACGAGCAGTACGTC. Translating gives CASSPQPGGSSYEQYV.

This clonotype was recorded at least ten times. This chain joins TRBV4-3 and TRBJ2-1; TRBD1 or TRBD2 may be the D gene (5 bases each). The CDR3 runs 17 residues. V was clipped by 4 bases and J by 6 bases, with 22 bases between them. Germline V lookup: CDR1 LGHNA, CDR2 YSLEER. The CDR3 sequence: CASSPYLQVSGGNEQFF. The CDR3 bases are TGCGCCAGCAGCCCCTACTTACAGGTTTCCGGAGGCAATGAGCAGTTCTTC.

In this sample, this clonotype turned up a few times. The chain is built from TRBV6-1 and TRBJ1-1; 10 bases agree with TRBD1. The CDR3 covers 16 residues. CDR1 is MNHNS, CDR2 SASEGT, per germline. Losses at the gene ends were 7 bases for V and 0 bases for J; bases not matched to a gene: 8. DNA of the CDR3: TGTGCCAGCACGTACAAAGGACAGGGGGTGAACACTGAAGCTTTCTTT. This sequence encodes CASTYKGQGVNTEAFF.

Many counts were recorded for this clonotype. CDR3 coding DNA: TGTGCCAGCAGCTTGTCACAACTTCGCGGCGGGGAGCTGTTTTTT. Amino acid sequence: CASSLSQLRGGELFF. This chain connects TRBV5-5 to TRBJ2-2, with D uncertain. The V end lost 1 base, the J end lost 7 bases, and 14 bases lay between the germline ends. Germline CDR1 and CDR2: SGHKS and YYEKEE (reference sequence). The CDR3 sequence is 15 residues long.

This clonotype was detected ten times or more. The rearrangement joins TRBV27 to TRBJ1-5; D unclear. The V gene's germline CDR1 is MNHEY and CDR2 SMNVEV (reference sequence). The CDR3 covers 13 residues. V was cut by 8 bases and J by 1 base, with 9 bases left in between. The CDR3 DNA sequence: TGTGCCAGCTGTATGGGCAGCAATCAGCCCCAGCATTTT. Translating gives CASCMGSNQPQHF.

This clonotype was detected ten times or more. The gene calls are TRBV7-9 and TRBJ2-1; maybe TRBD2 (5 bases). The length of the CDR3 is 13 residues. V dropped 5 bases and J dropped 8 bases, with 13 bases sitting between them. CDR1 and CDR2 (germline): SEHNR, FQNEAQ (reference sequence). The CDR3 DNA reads TGTGCCAGCAGCCGGCTCGGGGTATATGAGCAGTTCTTC. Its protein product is CASSRLGVYEQFF.

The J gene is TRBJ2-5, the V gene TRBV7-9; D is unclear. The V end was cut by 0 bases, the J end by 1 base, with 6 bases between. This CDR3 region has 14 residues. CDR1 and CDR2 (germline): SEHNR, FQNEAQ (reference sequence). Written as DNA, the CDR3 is TGTGCCAGCAGCTTAGCCCAGCTCCAAGAGACCCAGTACTTC. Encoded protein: CASSLAQLQETQYF.

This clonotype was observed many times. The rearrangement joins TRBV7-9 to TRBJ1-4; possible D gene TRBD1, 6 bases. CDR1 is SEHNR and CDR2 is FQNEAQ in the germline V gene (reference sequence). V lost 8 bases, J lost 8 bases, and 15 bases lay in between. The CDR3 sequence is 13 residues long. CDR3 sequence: CASRPQGREKLFF. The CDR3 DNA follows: TGTGCCAGCCGCCCTCAGGGGCGGGAAAAACTGTTTTTT.

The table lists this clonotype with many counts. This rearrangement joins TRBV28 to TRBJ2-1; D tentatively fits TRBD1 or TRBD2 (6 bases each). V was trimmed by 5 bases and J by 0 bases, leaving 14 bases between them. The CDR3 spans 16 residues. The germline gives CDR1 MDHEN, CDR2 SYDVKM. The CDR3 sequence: CASSPTGASSYNEQFF. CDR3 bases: TGTGCCAGCAGTCCCACGGGGGCGAGCTCCTACAATGAGCAGTTCTTC.

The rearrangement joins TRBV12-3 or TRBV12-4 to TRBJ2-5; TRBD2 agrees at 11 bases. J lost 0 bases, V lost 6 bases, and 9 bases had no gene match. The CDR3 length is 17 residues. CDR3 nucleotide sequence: TGTGCCAGCAGCTCCCCGCTACTAGCGGGGGACCAAGAGACCCAGTACTTC. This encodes CASSSPLLAGDQETQYF.